The rows below give T cell receptor beta chains drawn from one sample of a study of blood T cells in healthy people across ages. TCRdb reprocessed the 5' RACE reads via MiXCR and lists one record per CDR3 protein. The sample includes about 780,000 distinct CDR3 sequences, approximately 65% of them seen just once. Sequencing used blood. The receptors derive from a man aged 30 to 45 in good health. Both conserved end residues are part of each CDR3. The order of the fields is V gene, CDR3 length, clone size, J gene, D gene, CDR3 protein, CDR3 DNA. The D gene is left open where the match is weak. Size is stated for part of the rows, as once, few or many counts, or as a class when the clone is expanded.

>TRBV6-2/TRBV6-3|13|NA|TRBJ2-1|TRBD1
CASSWTGSNEQFF
TGTGCCAGCAGTTGGACAGGTTCCAATGAGCAGTTCTTC
>TRBV12-3/TRBV12-4|18|few|TRBJ2-6|NA
CASNTDSLPHSGANVLTF
TGTGCCAGCAACACTGACAGCTTACCCCACTCTGGGGCCAACGTCCTGACTTTC
>TRBV7-2|20|NA|TRBJ2-7|TRBD2
CASSRILGLAGAGFSYEQYF
TGTGCCAGCAGCCGGATCCTTGGACTAGCGGGGGCTGGGTTTTCCTACGAGCAGTACTTC
>TRBV6-6|14|few|TRBJ2-7|NA
CASSPQRGSYVQYF
TGTGCCAGCAGTCCCCAACGGGGTTCCTACGTGCAGTACTTC
>TRBV4-3|17|NA|TRBJ1-6|NA
CASSLGRIISYNSPLHF
TGCGCCAGCAGCTTAGGACGGATTATCTCCTATAATTCACCCCTCCACTTT
>TRBV6-2/TRBV6-3|18|NA|TRBJ2-6|TRBD2
CASSPLAGAYSGANVLTF
TGTGCCAGCAGCCCCCTAGCGGGGGCCTACTCTGGGGCCAACGTCCTGACTTTC
>TRBV6-6|14|NA|TRBJ1-6|NA
CASTLHSYNSPLHF
TGTGCCAGCACTTTACATAGTTATAATTCACCCCTCCACTTT
>TRBV9|18|once|TRBJ2-1|TRBD2
CASSPPGLAGGTYNEQFF
TGTGCCAGCAGCCCCCCCGGACTAGCGGGGGGAACCTACAATGAGCAGTTCTTC
>TRBV5-6|16|NA|TRBJ2-7|NA
CASRDRGQGNSYEQYF
TGTGCCAGCAGAGATCGGGGGCAGGGGAATAGCTACGAGCAGTACTTC
>TRBV6-2/TRBV6-3|15|few|TRBJ2-3|NA
CASSPGRGVTDTQYF
TGTGCCAGCAGTCCGGGACGGGGAGTCACAGATACGCAGTATTTT
>TRBV2|16|NA|TRBJ2-4|TRBD1
CASSSTGDRAKNIQYF
TGTGCCAGCAGTTCTACAGGGGATCGAGCCAAAAACATTCAGTACTTC
>TRBV29-1|13|few|TRBJ2-2|NA
CSVSRAGTGELFF
TGCAGCGTTTCCAGGGCGGGCACCGGGGAGCTGTTTTTT
>TRBV20-1|15|NA|TRBJ2-5|TRBD2
CSAIDSAGGQETQYF
TGCAGTGCTATTGATTCGGCGGGGGGACAAGAGACCCAGTACTTC
>TRBV20-1|19|NA|TRBJ2-6|TRBD2
CSAPMTSSGGTVGANVLTF
TGCAGTGCCCCGATGACCTCGAGCGGGGGGACTGTCGGGGCCAACGTCCTGACTTTC
>TRBV5-1|14|NA|TRBJ2-5|NA
CASRVGTDGETQYF
TGCGCCAGCAGGGTGGGGACTGACGGTGAGACCCAGTACTTC
>TRBV7-2|15|few|TRBJ2-1|TRBD1
CASSLWTGNRNEQFF
TGTGCCAGCAGCCTTTGGACAGGGAACAGGAATGAGCAGTTCTTC
>TRBV4-3|17|NA|TRBJ2-4|NA
CASSQDPAGAAKNIQYF
TGCGCCAGCAGCCAAGATCCTGCGGGGGCGGCCAAAAACATTCAGTACTTC
>TRBV9|10|NA|TRBJ2-3|NA
CASKPDTQYF
TGTGCCAGCAAGCCAGATACGCAGTATTTT
>TRBV30|12|few|TRBJ1-1|TRBD1
CAWNRGRTEAFF
TGTGCCTGGAACAGGGGGCGGACTGAAGCTTTCTTT
>TRBV20-1|14|NA|TRBJ2-4|NA
CSAREPKGENIQYF
TGCAGTGCTAGAGAACCGAAGGGAGAAAACATTCAGTACTTC
>TRBV20-1|15|few|TRBJ2-1|TRBD1
CSAQETGAVHDEQFF
TGCAGTGCCCAAGAGACAGGGGCCGTCCATGATGAGCAGTTCTTC
>TRBV7-3|17|NA|TRBJ1-6|TRBD1
CASSLTGKGAKGSPLHF
TGTGCCAGCAGCTTAACGGGGAAGGGGGCTAAGGGTTCACCCCTCCACTTT
>TRBV2|16|NA|TRBJ1-6|TRBD1
CASSSRTGSYNSPLHF
TGTGCCAGCAGTTCTCGGACAGGGAGCTATAATTCACCCCTCCACTTT
>TRBV6-5|16|few|TRBJ2-5|TRBD1
CASRSLGQGIGETQYF
TGTGCCAGCAGAAGCCTTGGACAGGGGATAGGGGAGACCCAGTACTTC
>TRBV9|14|NA|TRBJ1-4|NA
CASSVGTAVEKLFF
TGTGCCAGCAGCGTCGGGACGGCAGTTGAAAAACTGTTTTTT
>TRBV3-1|16|NA|TRBJ2-7|TRBD1
CASSRRRGTGIYEQYF
TGTGCCAGCAGCCGAAGGCGGGGGACAGGGATCTACGAGCAGTACTTC
>TRBV10-3|14|NA|TRBJ1-2|NA
CATRTGPSNYGYTF
TGTGCCACCAGGACGGGACCCTCGAACTATGGCTACACCTTC
>TRBV7-9|15|NA|TRBJ1-4|TRBD1
CASSSGDREGEKLFF
TGTGCCAGCAGCTCGGGGGACAGGGAAGGCGAAAAACTGTTTTTT
>TRBV20-1|14|NA|TRBJ2-5|TRBD1
CSARDPDRIETQYF
TGCAGTGCTAGAGACCCGGACAGGATTGAGACCCAGTACTTC
>TRBV29-1|13|NA|TRBJ2-1|NA
CSVERDGRGEQFF
TGCAGCGTTGAGCGGGACGGACGCGGTGAGCAGTTCTTC
>TRBV4-1|14|NA|TRBJ2-1|NA
CASSHPQAYREQFF
TGCGCCAGCAGCCATCCCCAGGCATACAGGGAGCAGTTCTTC
>TRBV10-2|15|NA|TRBJ1-6|NA
CASSPTGERVSPLHF
TGCGCCAGCAGCCCTACGGGAGAGCGGGTTTCACCCCTCCACTTT
>TRBV10-2|14|NA|TRBJ2-1|TRBD1
CASSEDRGRLEQFF
TGCGCCAGCAGTGAGGACAGGGGGCGCCTTGAGCAGTTCTTC
>TRBV9|14|NA|TRBJ2-5|TRBD2
CASSGAGLQETQYF
TGTGCCAGCAGCGGAGCGGGGCTTCAAGAGACCCAGTACTTC
>TRBV7-2|18|NA|TRBJ2-3|NA
CASSSLDQRDSSTDTQYF
TGCGCCAGCAGCTCGCTTGATCAGAGAGACTCTAGCACAGATACGCAGTATTTT
>TRBV18|15|NA|TRBJ2-5|NA
CASSPLPEYRETQYF
TGTGCCAGCTCACCATTGCCAGAATACCGGGAGACCCAGTACTTC
>TRBV27|14|NA|TRBJ2-1|TRBD1
CASSFRGPHNEQFF
TGTGCCAGCAGTTTTAGGGGGCCCCACAATGAGCAGTTCTTC
>TRBV6-2/TRBV6-3|15|NA|TRBJ2-6|NA
CASSYPSPGANVLTF
TGTGCCAGCAGTTACCCGAGCCCCGGGGCCAACGTCCTGACTTTC
>TRBV27|15|few|TRBJ2-1|TRBD2
CASSPLAGGFNEQFF
TGTGCCAGCAGTCCGCTAGCGGGGGGCTTCAATGAGCAGTTCTTC
>TRBV13|14|NA|TRBJ1-2|TRBD1
CASTGTGQWYGYTF
TGTGCCAGCACCGGGACAGGCCAATGGTATGGCTACACCTTC
>TRBV4-1|15|NA|TRBJ2-5|TRBD1
CASSQGTGEVETQYF
TGCGCCAGCAGCCAAGGGACAGGGGAGGTCGAGACCCAGTACTTC
>TRBV10-3|12|once|TRBJ2-7|TRBD1
CAISTGVHEQYF
TGTGCCATCAGCACAGGGGTCCACGAGCAGTACTTC
>TRBV2|13|few|TRBJ1-2|NA
CASSHRTIYGYTF
TGTGCCAGCTCCCACCGGACTATCTATGGCTACACCTTC
>TRBV7-9|17|NA|TRBJ2-1|TRBD1
CASTETQRSGGYNEQFF
TGTGCCAGCACCGAGACACAGAGGTCAGGGGGCTACAATGAGCAGTTCTTC
>TRBV29-1|12|NA|TRBJ1-1|NA
CSVGRGGPEAFF
TGCAGCGTTGGCCGGGGTGGGCCTGAAGCTTTCTTT
>TRBV9|14|NA|TRBJ1-2|NA
CASTLTGIDYGYTF
TGTGCCAGCACCCTTACAGGGATCGACTATGGCTACACCTTC
>TRBV7-2|12|few|TRBJ2-5|NA
CASTGAKRTQYF
TGTGCCAGCACGGGGGCCAAGAGGACCCAGTACTTC
>TRBV10-3|14|few|TRBJ2-7|TRBD2
CAIAGTSGNYEQYF
TGTGCCATCGCCGGGACTAGCGGAAACTACGAGCAGTACTTC
>TRBV2|15|few|TRBJ2-3|TRBD1
CASSDRDRLADTQYF
TGTGCCAGCAGTGACCGGGACAGGCTTGCGGATACGCAGTATTTT
>TRBV28|15|NA|TRBJ2-7|NA
CASSQSGNSYSEQYF
TGTGCCAGCAGCCAATCCGGGAACTCCTACAGTGAGCAGTACTTC
>TRBV20-1|13|few|TRBJ1-2|TRBD1
CSASGTGGRSYTF
TGCAGTGCATCCGGGACAGGGGGCAGGAGCTACACCTTC
>TRBV20-1|14|NA|TRBJ2-7|NA
CSARDQDGSYEQYF
TGCAGTGCTAGAGACCAGGACGGTTCCTACGAGCAGTACTTC
>TRBV6-5|12|NA|TRBJ1-2|NA
CASSYGSYGYTF
TGTGCCAGCAGTTACGGATCCTATGGCTACACCTTC
>TRBV20-1|13|NA|TRBJ2-6|NA
CSARTSRANVLTF
TGCAGTGCTAGAACCTCCAGGGCCAACGTCCTGACTTTC
>TRBV2|15|once|TRBJ1-5|NA
CASSEMLVSNQPQHF
TGTGCCAGCAGTGAAATGTTGGTGAGCAATCAGCCCCAGCATTTT
>TRBV5-1|17|NA|TRBJ2-5|TRBD2
CASSLDISGGLQETQYF
TGCGCCAGCAGCTTGGACATTAGCGGGGGACTTCAAGAGACCCAGTACTTC
>TRBV15|15|NA|TRBJ2-1|NA
CATSRDRWGANEQFF
TGTGCCACCAGCAGAGATCGTTGGGGGGCTAATGAGCAGTTCTTC